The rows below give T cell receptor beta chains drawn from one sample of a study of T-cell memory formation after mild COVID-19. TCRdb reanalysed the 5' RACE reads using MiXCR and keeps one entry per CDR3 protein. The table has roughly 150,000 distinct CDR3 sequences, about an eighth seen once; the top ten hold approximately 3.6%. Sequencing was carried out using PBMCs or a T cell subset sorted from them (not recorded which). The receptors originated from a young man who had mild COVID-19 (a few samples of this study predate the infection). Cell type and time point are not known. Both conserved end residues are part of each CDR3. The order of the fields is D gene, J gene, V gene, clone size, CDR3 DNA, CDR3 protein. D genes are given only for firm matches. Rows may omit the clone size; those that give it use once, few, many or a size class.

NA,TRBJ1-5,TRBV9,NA,TGTGCCAGCAGCCGGGACGGAAAACGGGAGCCCCAGCATTTT,CASSRDGKREPQHF
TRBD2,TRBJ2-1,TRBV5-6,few,TGTGCCAGCAGCCAGGGACTAGCGGGGTCCTACAATGAGCAGTTCTTC,CASSQGLAGSYNEQFF
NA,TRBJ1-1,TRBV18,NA,TGTGCCAGCTCACCTGGCCGGGGGCGGAACACTGAAGCTTTCTTT,CASSPGRGRNTEAFF
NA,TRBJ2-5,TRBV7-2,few,TGTGCCAGCGGAGTTAGGGGCGAGGAGACCCAGTACTTC,CASGVRGEETQYF
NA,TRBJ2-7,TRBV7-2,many,TGTGCCAGCACCAGGAACTCCTACTCCTACGAGCAGTACTTC,CASTRNSYSYEQYF
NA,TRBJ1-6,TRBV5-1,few,TGCGCCAGCAGCTCGGCGAATCGGCCCGGGAATTCACCCCTCCACTTT,CASSSANRPGNSPLHF
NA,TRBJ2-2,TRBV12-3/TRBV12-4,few,TGTGCCAGCACCCCCGGACTGAACACCGGGGAGCTGTTTTTT,CASTPGLNTGELFF
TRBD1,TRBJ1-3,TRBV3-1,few,TGTGCCAGCAGCCGGGGACAGGCGGTCCGAAACACCATATATTTT,CASSRGQAVRNTIYF
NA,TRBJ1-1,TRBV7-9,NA,TGTGCCAGCAGCTTAGAGGGTTCAGTAGCTTTCTTT,CASSLEGSVAFF
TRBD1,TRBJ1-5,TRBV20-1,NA,TGCAGTGCTGGACCTGGGACAGGAGATCAGCCCCAGCATTTT,CSAGPGTGDQPQHF
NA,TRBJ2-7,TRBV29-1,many,TGCAGCGTTGAGACCGGGGAGGTTTACGAGCAGTACTTC,CSVETGEVYEQYF
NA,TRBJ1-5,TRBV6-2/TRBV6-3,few,TGTGCCAGTACGGGGGACGGCAATCAGCCCCAGCATTTT,CASTGDGNQPQHF
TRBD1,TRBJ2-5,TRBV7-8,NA,TGTGCCAGCAGCTTAGAAAGACAGGGCCAAGAGACCCAGTACTTC,CASSLERQGQETQYF
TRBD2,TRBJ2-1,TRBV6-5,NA,TGTGCCAGCAGTTTCGTACGGACTAGCGGGGTTTACAATGAGCAGTTCTTC,CASSFVRTSGVYNEQFF
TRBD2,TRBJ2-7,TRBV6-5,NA,TGTGCCAGCAGTCTTCTAGCGGGGCCGACCGACTTCTCCTACGAGCAGTACTTC,CASSLLAGPTDFSYEQYF
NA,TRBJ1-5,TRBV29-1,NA,TGCAGCGTAATAGGTCCGGGAAATCAGCCCCAGCATTTT,CSVIGPGNQPQHF
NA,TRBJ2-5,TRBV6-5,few,TGTGCCAGCAGTTACGCAGTCCCGGGGACCCAGTACTTC,CASSYAVPGTQYF
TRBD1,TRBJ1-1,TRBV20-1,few,TGCAGTGCTCCTCAGGGGGCGCGAAAGAACACTGAAGCTTTCTTT,CSAPQGARKNTEAFF
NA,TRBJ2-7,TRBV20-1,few,TGCAGTGCCTTCCACAGGTCCCACGAGCAGTACTTC,CSAFHRSHEQYF
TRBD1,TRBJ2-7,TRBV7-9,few,TGTGCCAGCAGCTTAGGGGACAGGAGGTCCTACGAGCAGTACTTC,CASSLGDRRSYEQYF
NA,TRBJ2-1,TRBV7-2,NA,TGTGCCAGCAACTCGAGAACGGGCCGATTTAATGAGCAGTTCTTC,CASNSRTGRFNEQFF
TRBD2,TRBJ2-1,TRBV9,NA,TGTGCCAGCAGCCCCCAGCGGGGGGACTACAATGAGCAGTTCTTC,CASSPQRGDYNEQFF
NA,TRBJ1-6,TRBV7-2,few,TGTGCCAGCAGCCCTCAGGGTTGGGGGTCCGGTTCACCCCTCCACTTT,CASSPQGWGSGSPLHF
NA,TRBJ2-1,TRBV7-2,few,TGTGCCAGCAGCTTAGGCGGGGACAGCACTAAGCAGTTCTTC,CASSLGGDSTKQFF
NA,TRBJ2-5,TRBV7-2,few,TGTGCCAGCAGACGCCCCGGCCTGCAAGAGACCCAGTACTTC,CASRRPGLQETQYF
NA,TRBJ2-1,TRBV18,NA,TGTGCCAGCTCACCTTACGTACTAGCAGGCTTGAATGAGCAGTTCTTC,CASSPYVLAGLNEQFF
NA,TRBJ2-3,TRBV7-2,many,TGTGCCAGCACTGAGGTCGGGGCCCGCACAGATACGCAGTATTTT,CASTEVGARTDTQYF
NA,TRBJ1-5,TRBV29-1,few,TGCAGCGTTGCTGAGACAGGAAAAGATCAGCCCCAGCATTTT,CSVAETGKDQPQHF
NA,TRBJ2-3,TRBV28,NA,TGTGCCAGCAGTTCCCCCGGAGAAACAGATACGCAGTATTTT,CASSSPGETDTQYF
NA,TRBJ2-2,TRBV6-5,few,TGTGCCAGCAGTCCCTATGAGGGAATCGGGGAGCTGTTTTTT,CASSPYEGIGELFF
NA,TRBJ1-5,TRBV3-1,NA,TGTGCCAGCAGCCAACAGGGGAGCAATCAGCCCCAGCATTTT,CASSQQGSNQPQHF
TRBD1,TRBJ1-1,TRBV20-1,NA,TGCAGTTCACCCCGGGACAGGGGGAACACTGAAGCTTTCTTT,CSSPRDRGNTEAFF
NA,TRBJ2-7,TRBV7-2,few,TGTGCCAGCAGCTTAGCTCACGAGGTTCTATACGAGCAGTACTTC,CASSLAHEVLYEQYF
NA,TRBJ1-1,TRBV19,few,TGTGCCAGTACCTCCCCCCTAGTGGCTGAAGCTTTCTTT,CASTSPLVAEAFF